The rows below give T cell receptor beta chains drawn from one sample of a study of T cells in Graves' hyperthyroidism and ophthalmopathy. TCRdb passed the multiplex PCR reads through MiXCR, listing each CDR3 protein once. Of approximately 610,000 distinct CDR3 sequences listed, roughly 15% are singletons. Sequenced: blood. The receptors were sampled from a woman aged 40 to 50 with Graves' ophthalmopathy. CDR3s include the opening cysteine and the closing phenylalanine or tryptophan. D genes are given only for firm matches. Clone size is shown for a subset of rows, as once, few, many or a class of expanded clone.

d_call	j_call	clone_size	v_call	cdr3_nt	cdr3_aa
TRBD2	TRBJ2-7	many	TRBV6-5	TGTGCCAGCAGTTTCGGAGCGGGAGAGACCTACGAGCAGTACTTC	CASSFGAGETYEQYF
TRBD1	TRBJ1-5	.	TRBV2	TGTGCCAGCAGTGGAGTAGGAGGGACAGGGGGCGATCAGCCCCAGCATTTT	CASSGVGGTGGDQPQHF
.	TRBJ2-7	.	TRBV20-1	TGCAGTGCTCCACCCGTTCGCGGCGAGCAGTACTTC	CSAPPVRGEQYF
TRBD1	TRBJ1-1	many	TRBV30	TGTGCCTGGAGTCGGCAGGGGGCATACACTGAAGCTTTCTTT	CAWSRQGAYTEAFF
.	TRBJ2-3	many	TRBV12-3/TRBV12-4	TGTGCCAGCAGTTTACATGGGACGGGTGTTCGAGATACGCAGTATTTT	CASSLHGTGVRDTQYF
TRBD2	TRBJ2-5	many	TRBV15	TGTGCCACCAGCAAAGGGACTAGCGGGAGGGCCACGGAGACCCAGTACTTC	CATSKGTSGRATETQYF
.	TRBJ2-7	many	TRBV6-1	TGTGCCAGCAGTGAAGGACCTACCTACGAGCAGTACTTC	CASSEGPTYEQYF
.	TRBJ1-2	many	TRBV29-1	TGCAGCGTTGACGGGGGGGGTTATGGCTACACCTTC	CSVDGGGYGYTF
.	TRBJ2-5	many	TRBV6-2/TRBV6-3	TGTGCCAGCAGTTACTCGGCAGGGCAAGAGACCCAGTACTTC	CASSYSAGQETQYF
TRBD1	TRBJ2-7	many	TRBV30	TGTGCCTGGAGTTCCCGGGACAGGATAATCTACGAGCAGTACTTC	CAWSSRDRIIYEQYF